This paragraph covers one T cell receptor (beta chain) sequence. The data stem from a study of blood T cells in healthy people across ages. About the research overall: Per two T cells, template switching captured roughly one barcoded beta molecule.

Collection of around 10 milliliters of peripheral blood was performed for each donor. Combining a sample-barcoded 5' primer with a J-beta primer mix, a second PCR ran for roughly 7 to 12 cycles. One entry per CDR3 protein results from TCRdb running MiXCR on the 5' RACE reads. The sample includes about 1.5 million distinct CDR3 sequences, roughly 43% of them seen just once. After removal of 10 bases from V and 9 bases from J, the junction contained 12 bases not matched to a gene. This CDR3 spans 14 amino acids. CDR1 and CDR2 (germline): MNHNS, SASEGT. This chain uses TRBV6-1 with TRBJ1-6; TRBD1 aligns across 7 bases. The specimen sequenced was blood. The sequence was obtained from a woman under 30 in good health. CDR3 nucleotide sequence: TGTGCCAACAGCCCGGGACAGATGGTTTCACCCCTCCACTTT. Translating it yields CANSPGQMVSPLHF.